This TCR beta chain was retrieved from a study of beta chain features in type 1 diabetes. TCRB transcripts that were expressed got sequenced, as all of the isolated RNA had been reverse transcribed. TCRdb's copy holds only in-frame clones and misses some; the assay was immunoSEQ multiplex PCR. This table holds around 330,000 clones, more than 9.5% found once. The CDR3 is 15 amino acids. With 2 bases clipped from V and 4 bases from J, the junction kept 7 bases outside the gene matches. CDR1 and CDR2 (germline): MGHDK, SYGVNS. CD45RO/CCR7/CD25/CD127/CD95/CD27 staining was used to isolate CD4+ naive, central memory, regulatory and stem cell-like memory cells by sorting.

The material sequenced was naive CD4+ T cells from blood. The rearrangement joins TRBV25-1 to TRBJ1-2; 7 bases match TRBD1. The receptor was isolated from a woman under 40 in good health. The CDR3, as DNA: TGTGCCAGCAGTGAACCTTACAGGGGTGGCTATGGCTACACCTTC. This encodes CASSEPYRGGYGYTF.